The T cell receptor (beta chain) described here comes from a study of blood T cell repertoires in COVID-19. Study-level information: Samples representing acute and convalescent COVID-19 were sourced from the United States, Italy and Spain. PBMCs, B-cell-depleted T cells, or T cells provided the cDNA or gDNA that made up the material.

Original data processing: Amplification from reference gene primers served as the basis for estimated nucleated cell counts. Profiled with immunoSEQ multiplex PCR; TCRdb holds only in-frame clones, not every one. Clone size and the V and J calls come from that table; the DNA yielded D and trimming. The sample has around 230,000 clones, about 85% seen once; the top ten hold approximately 0.7%. Germline V gene data show CDR1 as MGHRA and CDR2 as YSYEKL. There are 16 residues in the CDR3. The V and J ends lost 4 bases and 0 bases, in that order; junction bases with no gene match: 6. The clonotype comes from a man in his forties or fifties with acute or convalescent COVID-19. The genes are TRBV4-1 and TRBJ1-3; 7 bases match TRBD1. Sequenced: peripheral blood. CDR3 nucleotide sequence: TGCGCCAGCAGCCGAGAGGACAGGACCTCTGGAAACACCATATATTTT. Translated, it gives CASSREDRTSGNTIYF.